This T cell receptor (beta chain) was observed in a study of blood T cell repertoires in COVID-19. Study in general: The United States, Italy and Spain were the sources of the acute and convalescent COVID-19 samples.

The age range of participants was about 18 to 95 years, with residence in about two dozen US areas. Cohort allocation depended upon clinical history that participants reported. No more than 2 weeks before study entry, exposed participants had met a case of COVID-19. In germline, CDR1 is SGHVS, CDR2 FQNEAQ. CDR3 length: 14 amino acids. Trimming stripped 1 base from V and 3 bases from J, with 7 bases between. Produced via immunoSEQ multiplex PCR; TCRdb's table is partial and in-frame only. The table lists approximately 70,000 clones, roughly 70% of them singletons. Sequenced material: PBMCs or T cells enriched from blood (not recorded which). The source is an older woman who had been exposed to COVID-19. This chain joins TRBV7-8 and TRBJ1-5; TRBD1 might be the D (5 bases). DNA for the CDR3: TGTGCCAGCAGCTTAGTAGGGGTCAATCAGCCCCAGCATTTT. Translation gives CASSLVGVNQPQHF.